A single sample gave rise to the 17 T cell receptor beta chains below, sequenced in a study of response to subunit inactivated influenza vaccine. TCRdb ran MiXCR on the RT-PCR reads and lists one entry per CDR3 protein. The data contain about 190,000 distinct CDR3 sequences, approximately 15% of them seen just once; the ten biggest clones take up approximately 24%. The starting material was CD8+ T cells sorted from PBMCs, obtained about 5 days after vaccination. The source is a man between 50 and 59 years old who received an inactivated influenza vaccine.

This clonotype was recorded many times. The genes are TRBV3-1 and TRBJ2-2, with unresolved D. Germline V CDR1 and CDR2: LGHDT, YNNKEL (reference sequence). CDR3 size: 13 residues. Trimming removed 1 base at V and 6 bases at J, with 6 bases between. In nucleotides, the CDR3 is TGTGCCAGCAGCCAAGGGTCCCCCGGGGAGCTGTTTTTT. This encodes CASSQGSPGELFF.

This clonotype was recorded a few times. The chain has TRBV4-3 and TRBJ2-7; 9 bases fit TRBD2. This CDR3 is 16 amino acids long. V lost 0 bases to trimming and J lost 3 bases; unmatched junction nucleotides: 6. Germline V gene sequence: CDR1 LGHNA, CDR2 YSLEER. The CDR3, as DNA: TGCGCCAGCAGCCAAGATCACTTGCGGGGGGGCTACGAGCAGTACTTC. Protein: CASSQDHLRGGYEQYF.

This clonotype has more than one count but fewer than ten. The chain combines TRBV20-1 with TRBJ2-7; D call uncertain. The germline gives CDR1 DFQATT, CDR2 SNEGSKA (reference sequence). Between the trimmed V and J ends, which lost 1 base and 7 bases, there was a span of 5 bases. This CDR3 spans 10 amino acids. CDR3 sequence (DNA): TGCAGTGCTAGAGCTGGGGAGCAGTACTTC. Its translation is CSARAGEQYF.

The genes are TRBV7-9 and TRBJ2-3; D tentatively fits TRBD1 or TRBD2 (5 bases each). In germline, CDR1 is SEHNR, CDR2 FQNEAQ (reference sequence). The germline V and J ends were trimmed by 1 base and 8 bases, with 13 bases remaining between them. CDR3 size: 14 residues. CDR3: CASSLVGPMGTQYF. In DNA form, the CDR3 reads TGTGCCAGCAGCTTAGTGGGACCCATGGGTACGCAGTATTTT.

V gene TRBV4-3 combines with J gene TRBJ2-5; weak D call: TRBD1 (5 bases). The V end lost 4 bases, the J end lost 1 base, and 13 bases lay between the germline ends. The V gene's germline CDR1 is LGHNA and CDR2 YSLEER. The CDR3 totals 15 residues. CDR3 coding DNA: TGCGCCAGCAGCCTGGGTACAGGATCCCAAGAGACCCAGTACTTC. Translated, it gives CASSLGTGSQETQYF.

This clonotype appeared a single time. One end of the junction is discordant with germline, which a read error may explain. The J gene is TRBJ2-1, the V gene TRBV4-2; D is undetermined. This CDR3 is 13 amino acids long. CDR1 and CDR2 from the germline V gene are LGHNA and YNFKEQ. CDR3 in DNA: TGTGCCCGCAGCCAAGTTTCTAGCAATGAGCAGTTCTTC. This encodes CARSQVSSNEQFF.

At least ten counts were recorded for this clonotype. The chain joins TRBV7-3 to TRBJ2-3; D uncertain. Germline CDR1 and CDR2: SGHTA and FQGTGA. CDR3 length equals 12 residues. With 6 bases removed from V and 4 bases from J, the gap between germline ends came to 8 bases. The CDR3 is CASSRTADTQYF. In nucleotides, the CDR3 is TGTGCCAGCAGTAGGACGGCAGATACGCAGTATTTT.

The J gene is TRBJ1-1, the V gene TRBV7-9, with D hard to call. The CDR3 sequence is 12 residues long. Germline V gene sequence: CDR1 SEHNR, CDR2 FQNEAQ (reference sequence). Deletions cut 5 bases from V and 6 bases from J, with 10 bases between. For the CDR3, the DNA is TGTGCCAGCAGCCCAAATGAGGCTGAAGCTTTCTTT. Protein: CASSPNEAEAFF.

There are a few counts of this clonotype. The chain uses TRBV20-1 and TRBJ2-1; perhaps TRBD2 as D (6 bases). V lost 5 bases and J 10 bases, leaving 12 bases between the germline ends. The length of the CDR3 is 11 residues. Germline CDR1 DFQATT, CDR2 SNEGSKA (reference sequence). CDR3 residues: CSAPYGREQFF. Here the CDR3 DNA reads TGCAGTGCTCCCTACGGGAGAGAGCAGTTCTTC.

The chain combines TRBV6-1 with TRBJ2-3; 12 bases fit TRBD2. Germline values: CDR1 MNHNS, CDR2 SASEGT. V shed 6 bases and J 0 bases; nucleotides not matched to a gene: 13. This CDR3 has 19 amino acids. The CDR3 coding sequence is TGTGCCAGCAGCCTCACTACTAGCGGGGGGCCCTATAGCACAGATACGCAGTATTTT. Translated, it gives CASSLTTSGGPYSTDTQYF.

The chain is built from TRBV2 and TRBJ2-5; 12 nucleotides agree with TRBD2. The V segment lost 5 bases and the J segment 5 bases; nucleotides outside the gene matches: 9. There are 16 residues in the CDR3. The germline CDR1 and CDR2 sequences are SNHLY and FYNNEI. The CDR3 DNA reads TGTGCCAGCAGTTATCCCCGGCTAGCGGGGGGGGAGACCCAGTACTTC. Residues: CASSYPRLAGGETQYF. The full variable domain, with the rest looked up from reference TRBV2 and TRBJ2-5, is EPEVTQTPSHQVTQMGQEVILRCVPISNHLYFYWYRQILGQKVEFLVSFYNNEISEKSEIFDDQFSVERPDGSNFTLKIRSTKLEDSAMYFCASSYPRLAGGETQYFGPGTRLLVL.

The J gene is TRBJ2-1, the V gene TRBV15; 7 nucleotides match TRBD1. V dropped 0 bases and J dropped 5; count of bases not matched to a gene: 10. This CDR3 region has 17 residues. Germline V lookup: CDR1 LNHNV, CDR2 YYDKDF (reference sequence). CDR3 loop: CATSRDRGQVRDNEQFF. The DNA of the CDR3 is TGTGCCACCAGCAGAGATCGTGGACAGGTCAGAGACAATGAGCAGTTCTTC. The full variable domain, completed using reference TRBV15 and TRBJ2-1, is DAMVIQNPRYQVTQFGKPVTLSCSQTLNHNVMYWYQQKSSQAPKLLFHYYDKDFNNEADTPDNFQSRRPNTSFCFLDIRSPGLGDTAMYLCATSRDRGQVRDNEQFFGPGTRLTVL.

The table lists this clonotype with a few counts. V and J are TRBV20-1 and TRBJ2-1; a possible D gene is TRBD2 (6 bases). Trimming left V 0 bases short and J 4 bases short, with 13 bases between. The CDR3 loop spans 15 amino acids. Germline CDR1 DFQATT, CDR2 SNEGSKA (reference sequence). The CDR3 DNA sequence: TGCAGTGCTAGAGATGTGGGAGGTGATTACAATGAGCAGTTCTTC. Its protein is CSARDVGGDYNEQFF.

V usage is TRBV9 and J usage is TRBJ2-7; 7 bases match TRBD1. Germline V gene sequence: CDR1 SGDLS, CDR2 YYNGEE. Trimming took 3 bases from V and 6 from J; bases not matched to a gene: 3. The CDR3 has 12 amino acids. The CDR3 DNA reads TGTGCCAGCAGCGACAGGGGATCCGAGCAGTACTTC. Translation: CASSDRGSEQYF. Looking up the rest from reference TRBV9 and TRBJ2-7 gives the full variable domain: DSGVTQTPKHLITATGQRVTLRCSPRSGDLSVYWYQQSLDQGLQFLIQYYNGEERAKGNILERFSAQQFPDLHSELNLSSLELGDSALYFCASSDRGSEQYFGPGTRLTVT.

This chain links TRBV11-2 with TRBJ1-4; TRBD1 matches at 10 bases. The CDR3 extends over 20 amino acids. CDR1 and CDR2 from the germline V gene are SGHAT and FQNNGV. J lost 6 bases, V lost 3 bases, and 19 bases had no gene match. CDR3 bases: TGTGCCAGCAGCTTTGAGTACGGGACAGGGGTCCCGGTGCTCTATGAAAAACTGTTTTTT. Encoded protein: CASSFEYGTGVPVLYEKLFF. The variable domain in full, with the rest retrieved from reference TRBV11-2 and TRBJ1-4, is EAGVAQSPRYKIIEKRQSVAFWCNPISGHATLYWYQQILGQGPKLLIQFQNNGVVDDSQLPKDRFSAERLKGVDSTLKIQPAKLEDSAVYLCASSFEYGTGVPVLYEKLFFGSGTQLSVL.

This clonotype has a handful of counts. The chain employs TRBV7-8 and TRBJ2-7, with 10 bases matching TRBD2. V lost 5 bases and J lost 2; bases outside the gene matches: 15. This CDR3 contains 18 residues. Germline V gene sequence: CDR1 SGHVS, CDR2 FQNEAQ. The CDR3 protein is CASSAGGSFLAGAYEQYF. The CDR3 DNA reads as TGTGCCAGCAGCGCAGGGGGCTCGTTTCTAGCGGGAGCCTACGAGCAGTACTTC.

The chain carries TRBV20-1 and TRBJ2-2, with D tentatively TRBD1 or TRBD2 (5 bases each). Trimming removed 1 base at V and 0 bases at J, with 18 bases between. The CDR3 sequence is 18 residues long. CDR1 and CDR2 from the germline V gene are DFQATT and SNEGSKA (reference sequence). CDR3 coding DNA: TGCAGTGCTAGAGGCTCCGGGACGGTGGAGTCGAACACCGGGGAGCTGTTTTTT. The encoded protein is CSARGSGTVESNTGELFF.